The clone carrying this T cell receptor (beta chain) came up a few times. The CDR3 sequence is 11 residues long. Germline-derived CDR1 and CDR2 are SGHTS and YDEGEE. Between the trimmed V and J ends, which lost 1 base and 5 bases, there was a span of 3 bases. This sample is drawn from a study of patients and donors after allogeneic stem cell transplantation. TCRdb re-derived calls from the RT-PCR reads in MiXCR, one entry per CDR3 protein. The sample holds approximately 250,000 distinct CDR3 sequences, approximately 14% seen once. The sequenced sample was blood, either unsorted or a sorted T cell fraction (not recorded which). This sequence joins TRBV5-8 and TRBJ1-1, with unresolved D. This clonotype was obtained from a human donor who was either an allogeneic HSCT recipient or a stem cell or donor lymphocyte infusion donor (not recorded which). It is not recorded whose cells these are; they may come from a transplant donor. The CDR3 sequence: CASSLRTEAFF. The CDR3 DNA is TGTGCCAGCAGCTTGAGGACTGAAGCTTTCTTT.